The clone carrying this T cell receptor beta chain appeared a few times. The entry originates in a study of OX40 agonist ivuxolimab in advanced cancers. Measured with immunoSEQ multiplex PCR; TCRdb has only the in-frame clones, and not every one. Of tens of thousands of clones in the sample, about four fifths were seen once. V was clipped by 6 bases and J by 0 bases, with 12 bases between them. The CDR3 sequence is 15 residues long. CDR1 and CDR2 (germline): MDHEN, SYDVKM. The sequence was obtained from an adult with an advanced solid tumor such as melanoma, head and neck, liver or kidney cancer. The sample was CD4+ or CD8+ T cells sorted from blood, taken in a trial of the OX40 agonist ivuxolimab. This rearrangement joins TRBV28 to TRBJ1-5; D remains ambiguous. This CDR3 reads CASRTWGDSNQPQHF. The CDR3 DNA is TGTGCCAGCAGGACGTGGGGAGATAGCAATCAGCCCCAGCATTTT.